This T cell receptor beta chain was recorded in a study of vaccination and CD4 T cells after COVID-19. The overall study: Four females and six males made up the convalescents, with two Hispanic.

Turning to this clonotype: Its antigen is not identified.

The germline V gene has CDR1 DFQATT and CDR2 SNEGSKA (reference sequence). This CDR3 has 14 residues. The junction had 6 bases not matched to a gene; V was cut back by 3 bases and J by 5 bases. Sequenced with the Oncomine TCR Beta short-read assay was DNA taken from cultured CD4+ T cells. TCRdb redid the calling of the PCR reads with MiXCR, one entry per CDR3 protein. The repertoire consists of about 26,000 distinct CDR3 sequences, with 64% occurring once and the leading ten covering around 5%. The treatment: approximately nine-day PBMC culture with coronavirus spike peptide pools or control peptides (ViraFEST assay).

The TCR sequence derives from a human donor who had recovered from COVID-19. The sequenced material came from CD4+ T cells from blood, cultured in vitro. The chain combines TRBV20-1 with TRBJ2-3, with 9 nucleotides matching TRBD2. CDR3: CSASRREGRDTQYF. For the CDR3, the DNA is TGCAGTGCTAGCCGGCGGGAGGGCCGAGATACGCAGTATTTT.